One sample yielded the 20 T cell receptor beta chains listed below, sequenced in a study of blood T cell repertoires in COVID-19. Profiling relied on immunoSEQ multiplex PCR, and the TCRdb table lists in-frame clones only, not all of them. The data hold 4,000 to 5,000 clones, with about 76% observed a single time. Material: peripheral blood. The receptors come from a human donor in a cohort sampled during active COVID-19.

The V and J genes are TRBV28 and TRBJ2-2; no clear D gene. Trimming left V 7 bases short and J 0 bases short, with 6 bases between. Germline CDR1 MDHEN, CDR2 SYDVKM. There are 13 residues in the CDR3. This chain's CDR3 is CASKEPNTGELFF. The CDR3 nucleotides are TGTGCCAGCAAGGAGCCGAACACCGGGGAGCTGTTTTTT.

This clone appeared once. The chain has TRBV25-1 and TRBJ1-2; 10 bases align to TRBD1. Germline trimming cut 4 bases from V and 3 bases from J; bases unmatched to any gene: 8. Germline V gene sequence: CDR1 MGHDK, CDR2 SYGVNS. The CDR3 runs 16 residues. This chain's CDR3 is CASSAGPGTGDYGYTF. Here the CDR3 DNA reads TGTGCCAGCAGTGCGGGGCCCGGGACAGGGGACTATGGCTACACCTTC.

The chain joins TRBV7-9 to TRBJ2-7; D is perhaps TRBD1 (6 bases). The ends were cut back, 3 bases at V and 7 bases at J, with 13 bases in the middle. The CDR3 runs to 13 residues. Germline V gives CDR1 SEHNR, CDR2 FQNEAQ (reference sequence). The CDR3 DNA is TGTGCCAGCAGCTTCCCAGCAGGGGCAGAGCAGTACTTC. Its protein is CASSFPAGAEQYF. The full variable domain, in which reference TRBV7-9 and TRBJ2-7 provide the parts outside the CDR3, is DTGVSQNPRHKITKRGQNVTFRCDPISEHNRLYWYRQTLGQGPEFLTYFQNEAQLEKSRLLSDRFSAERPKGSFSTLEIQRTEQGDSAMYLCASSFPAGAEQYFGPGTRLTVT.

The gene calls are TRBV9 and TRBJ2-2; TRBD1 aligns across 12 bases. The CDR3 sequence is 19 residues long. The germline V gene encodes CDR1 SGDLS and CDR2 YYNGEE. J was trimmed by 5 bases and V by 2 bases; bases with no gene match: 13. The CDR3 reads CASSVHTPGQGAGTGELFF. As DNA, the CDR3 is TGTGCCAGCAGCGTTCATACTCCGGGACAGGGGGCGGGGACCGGGGAGCTGTTTTTT.

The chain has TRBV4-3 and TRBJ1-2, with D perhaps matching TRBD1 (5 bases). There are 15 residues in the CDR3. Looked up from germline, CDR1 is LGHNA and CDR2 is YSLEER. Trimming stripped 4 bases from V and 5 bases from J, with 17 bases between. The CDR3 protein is CASSPHQTDPYGYTF. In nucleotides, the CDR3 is TGCGCCAGCAGCCCCCATCAGACAGACCCTTATGGCTACACCTTC.

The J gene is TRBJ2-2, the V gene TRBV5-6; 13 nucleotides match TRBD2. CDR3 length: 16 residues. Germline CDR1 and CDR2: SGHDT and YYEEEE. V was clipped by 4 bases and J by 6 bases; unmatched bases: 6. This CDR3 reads CASSPLAGGLAGELFF. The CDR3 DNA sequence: TGTGCCAGCAGCCCACTAGCGGGGGGGTTGGCCGGGGAGCTGTTTTTT.

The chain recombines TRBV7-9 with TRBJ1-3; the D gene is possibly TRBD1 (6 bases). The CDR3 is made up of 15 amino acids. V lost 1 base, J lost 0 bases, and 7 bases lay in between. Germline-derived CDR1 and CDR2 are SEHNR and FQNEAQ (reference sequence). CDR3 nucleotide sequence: TGTGCCAGCAGCTTAGTGACAGGCTCTGGAAACACCATATATTTT. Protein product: CASSLVTGSGNTIYF.

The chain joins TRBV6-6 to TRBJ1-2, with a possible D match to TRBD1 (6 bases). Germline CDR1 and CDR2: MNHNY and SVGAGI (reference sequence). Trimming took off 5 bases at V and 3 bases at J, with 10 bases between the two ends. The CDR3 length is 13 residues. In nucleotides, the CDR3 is TGTGCCAGCAGTGACCCAGGGGACTATGGCTACACCTTC. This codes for CASSDPGDYGYTF.

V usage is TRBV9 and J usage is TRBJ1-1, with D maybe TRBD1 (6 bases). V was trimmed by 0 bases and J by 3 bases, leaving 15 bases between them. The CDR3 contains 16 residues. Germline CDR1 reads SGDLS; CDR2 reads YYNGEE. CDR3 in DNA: TGTGCCAGCAGCGTAGTTCCAGGGGATAGGGACACTGAAGCTTTCTTT. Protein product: CASSVVPGDRDTEAFF.

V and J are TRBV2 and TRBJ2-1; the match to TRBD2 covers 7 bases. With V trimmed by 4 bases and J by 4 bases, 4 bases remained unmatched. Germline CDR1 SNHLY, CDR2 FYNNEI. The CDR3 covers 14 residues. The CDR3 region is CASSGGGSYNEQFF. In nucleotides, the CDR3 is TGTGCCAGCAGTGGGGGGGGGTCATACAATGAGCAGTTCTTC.

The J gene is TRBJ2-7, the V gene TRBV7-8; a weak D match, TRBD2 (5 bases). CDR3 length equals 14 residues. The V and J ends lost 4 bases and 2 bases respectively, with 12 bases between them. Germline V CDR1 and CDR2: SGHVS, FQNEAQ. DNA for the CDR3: TGTGCCAGCAGCTCACGGAGGTTTACCTACGAGCAGTACTTC. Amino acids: CASSSRRFTYEQYF.

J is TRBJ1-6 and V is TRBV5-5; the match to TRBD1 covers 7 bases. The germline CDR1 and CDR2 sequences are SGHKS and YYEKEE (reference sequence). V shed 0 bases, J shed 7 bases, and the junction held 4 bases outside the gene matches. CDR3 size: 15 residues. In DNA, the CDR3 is TGTGCCAGCAGCTTGGCGGGGACAGACAATTCACCCCTCCACTTT. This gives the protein CASSLAGTDNSPLHF.

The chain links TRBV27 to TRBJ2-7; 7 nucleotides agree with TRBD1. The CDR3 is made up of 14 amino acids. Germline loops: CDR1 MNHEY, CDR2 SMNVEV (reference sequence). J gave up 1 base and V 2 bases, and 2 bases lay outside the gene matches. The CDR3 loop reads CASSLDRDSYEQYF. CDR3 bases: TGTGCCAGCAGTTTAGACAGGGATTCCTACGAGCAGTACTTC.

The CDR3 loop reads CATPEAAYGYTF. In DNA form, the CDR3 reads TGTGCCACCCCCGAGGCCGCCTATGGCTACACCTTC. V is TRBV24-1 and J is TRBJ1-2; D is uncertain. The V end was cut by 9 bases, the J end by 4 bases, with 11 bases between. Germline V gives CDR1 KGHDR, CDR2 SFDVKD. The CDR3 contains 12 residues.

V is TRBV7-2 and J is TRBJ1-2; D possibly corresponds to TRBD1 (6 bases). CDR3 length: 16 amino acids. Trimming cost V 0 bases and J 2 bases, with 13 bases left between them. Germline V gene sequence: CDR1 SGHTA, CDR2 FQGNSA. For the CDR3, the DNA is TGTGCCAGCAGCTTAGCGGCGGTCCAGGGGAACTATGGCTACACCTTC. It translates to CASSLAAVQGNYGYTF.

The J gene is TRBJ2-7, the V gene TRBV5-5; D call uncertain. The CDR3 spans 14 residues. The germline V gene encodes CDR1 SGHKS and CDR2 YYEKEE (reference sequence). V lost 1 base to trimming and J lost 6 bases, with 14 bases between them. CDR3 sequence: CASSLKLVSGEQYF. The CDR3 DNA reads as TGTGCCAGCAGCTTGAAGCTTGTATCGGGCGAGCAGTACTTC.

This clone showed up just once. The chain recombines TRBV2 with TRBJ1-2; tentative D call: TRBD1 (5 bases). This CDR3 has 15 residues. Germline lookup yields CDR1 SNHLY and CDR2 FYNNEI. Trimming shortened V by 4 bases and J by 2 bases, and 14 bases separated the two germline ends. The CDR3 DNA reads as TGTGCCAGCAGTGGGTTGAGACAGACCAACTATGGCTACACCTTC. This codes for CASSGLRQTNYGYTF.

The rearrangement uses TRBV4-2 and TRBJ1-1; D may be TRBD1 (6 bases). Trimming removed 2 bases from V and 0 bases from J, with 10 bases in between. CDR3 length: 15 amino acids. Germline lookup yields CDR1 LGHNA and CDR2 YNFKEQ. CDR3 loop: CASSQFTGMNTEAFF. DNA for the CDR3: TGTGCCAGCAGCCAATTCACAGGGATGAACACTGAAGCTTTCTTT.

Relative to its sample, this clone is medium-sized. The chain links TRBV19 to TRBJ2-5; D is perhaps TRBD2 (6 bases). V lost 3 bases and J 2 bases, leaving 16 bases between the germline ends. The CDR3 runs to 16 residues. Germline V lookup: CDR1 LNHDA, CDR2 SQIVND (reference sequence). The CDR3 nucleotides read TGTGCCAGTAGTATGAGGAGGGGAAAGGGGCAAGAGACCCAGTACTTC. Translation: CASSMRRGKGQETQYF.

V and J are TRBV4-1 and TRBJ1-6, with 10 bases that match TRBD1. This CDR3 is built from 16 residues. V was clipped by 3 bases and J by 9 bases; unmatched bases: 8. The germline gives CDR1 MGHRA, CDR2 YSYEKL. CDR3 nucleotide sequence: TGCGCCAGCAGCCATTCCAGGACAGGGGGAGGTTCACCCCTCCACTTT. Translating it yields CASSHSRTGGGSPLHF.